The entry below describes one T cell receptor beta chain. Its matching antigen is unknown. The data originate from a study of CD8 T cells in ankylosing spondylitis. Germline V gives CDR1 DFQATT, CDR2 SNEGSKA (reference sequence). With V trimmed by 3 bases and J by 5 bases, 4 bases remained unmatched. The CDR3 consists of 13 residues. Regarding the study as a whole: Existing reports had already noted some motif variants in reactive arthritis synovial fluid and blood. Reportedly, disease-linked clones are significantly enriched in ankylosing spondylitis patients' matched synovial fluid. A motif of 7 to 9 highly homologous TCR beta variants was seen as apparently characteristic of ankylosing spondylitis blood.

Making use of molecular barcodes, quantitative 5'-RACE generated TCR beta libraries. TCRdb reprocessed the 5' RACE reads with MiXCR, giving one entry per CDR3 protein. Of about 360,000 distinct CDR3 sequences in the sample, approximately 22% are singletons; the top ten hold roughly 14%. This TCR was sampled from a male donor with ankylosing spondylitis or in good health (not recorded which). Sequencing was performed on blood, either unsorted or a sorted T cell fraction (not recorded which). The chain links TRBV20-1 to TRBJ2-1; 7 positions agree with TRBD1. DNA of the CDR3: TGCAGTGCTAGTAGGGGGCGGGACAATGAGCAGTTCTTC. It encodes CSASRGRDNEQFF.